The TCR beta chain under discussion was sequenced for a study of PD-1 blockade in classical Hodgkin lymphoma (dated by TCRdb to about 2020). Notes on the research overall: Nivolumab dosing was 3 mg/kg intravenously every 2 weeks, continuing until either disease progression or unacceptable toxicity. To define a peripheral blood immune signature of response to PD-1 blockade in classical Hodgkin lymphoma, the study combined TCR beta sequencing with CyTOF.

This clone appeared once. Its target antigen remains unknown. It has no much larger one-base neighbor in the sample; base qualities were not kept. The investigation overall reported the following: Baseline TCR diversity was reported to be lower in newly diagnosed patients than in healthy donors, and even lower in relapsed/refractory patients. The study was restricted to a single clinical trial cohort, and the causes of repertoire differences, possibly disease activity or prior therapy, were left undefined. CD4+ but not CD8+ TCR diversity rose significantly by C4D1 (p=0.0027 vs p=0.16), most apparent in complete responders (p=0.02). Lower diversity was seen in patients whose nivolumab began less than 1 year after ASCT, and these patients were left out of later analyses so that immune reconstitution would not confound the results. Baseline diversity similar to that of newly diagnosed patients was observed in trial patients achieving complete response, whereas significantly lower diversity was observed in partial responders and progressors.

In light of the paper, this sample's time point label describes: cycle 2 day 1 (C2D1) of nivolumab. Every trial patient had relapsed following autologous stem cell transplantation, and prior brentuximab vedotin exposure was what differed among cohorts A, B and C. The trial cohort was composed of 55 to 65 patients with relapsed/refractory classical Hodgkin lymphoma, for whom complete response, partial response or progressive disease was recorded as best overall response. Single-agent nivolumab was administered to trial patients in the multi-cohort phase II CheckMate 205 trial. An independent review committee assessed best overall response by applying the 2007 International Working Group response criteria. Trial PBMCs were collected just before the start of nivolumab (C1D1) and during therapy at cycle 2 day 1 and cycle 4 day 1. Peripheral blood was collected in 8 mL Vacutainer Cell Preparation Tubes, from which PBMCs were isolated by centrifugation and then cryopreserved.

A distance of 11 bases separates the germline ends of V and J, which lose 5 bases and 8 bases respectively. The germline V gene (reference sequence) specifies DFQATT as CDR1 and SNEGSKA as CDR2. From the cysteine up to the phenylalanine, the CDR3 has a length of 11 residues. The sequence is cut down to CDR3 DNA, 33 bases in frame from base 1. The Qiagen DNeasy kit was used to extract genomic DNA from unsorted PBMCs and from the negatively selected CD4+ and CD8+ fractions. Amplification of TCR beta CDR3 regions was done by immunoSEQ multiplex PCR with primers that anneal to V and J segments. A synthetic immune receptor repertoire was used to minimize amplification bias, and any remaining bias was removed computationally after sequencing. In the paper's pipeline: Repertoire diversity was quantified as the Shannon entropy index using custom Python scripts. Unsorted, CD4+ and CD8+ repertoires were analyzed separately, except in combined analyses where CD4+ and CD8+ sequences were merged in silico. A clone counted as expanded when the clone's frequency after treatment rose at least 2-fold relative to C1D1, and clones undetected at baseline were given a pseudocount of 0.5. Clones with 0 or 1 copy at C1D1 were defined as singleton clones, while clones with 2 or more copies were defined as non-singleton clones. Clones expanded in unsorted samples were annotated as CD4+, CD8+ or unknown by matching protein sequences in sorted samples from the same patient. Wilcoxon tests on paired samples were used to test changes in diversity from C1D1 to C4D1. TCRdb took this table from immuneACCESS and kept in-frame rearrangements with V and J called. Such tables lack part of the clones; where checked against another copy, unresolved V genes explain under half of the gap, and the rest is unexplained. Clonal size and the V and J genes are those of that table, whereas D and trimming came from the DNA. The sample profile shows roughly 96,000 clones; roughly 89% of them were found once. Over 8.5% of the sample is taken by the ten largest.

This sequence originates from a human donor with classical Hodgkin lymphoma. This chain joins TRBV20-1 to TRBJ2-3; the D segment cannot be called with confidence. The source was peripheral blood mononuclear cells (PBMCs), collected before the second cycle of nivolumab. The DNA is TGCAGTGCTGATACTCCGCCTACGCAGTATTTT. Translated, it reads CSADTPPTQYF.